The clone carrying this T cell receptor beta chain turned up a few times. Its antigen is currently unknown. This record comes from a study of T-cell reconstitution after alpha-beta-depleted transplantation in children. The TCRbeta library was prepared with unique molecular identifiers. One entry per CDR3 protein, called by TCRdb with MiXCR from the PCR reads. The sample consists of over 150,000 distinct CDR3 sequences, approximately 7% of them appearing once. Trimming stripped 6 bases from V and 2 bases from J, with 6 bases between. Germline loops: CDR1 SGHTA, CDR2 FQGNSA. This CDR3 comprises 12 residues. Overall study findings and caveats: Several patients had high TCRbeta diversity at day 60; it came from surviving recipient T cells and thymic progenitors. As was reported, about two months after transplant, alpha-beta T cells came from several hundred expanded graft clones.

The source of this sequence is a boy younger than 10 with acute lymphoblastic leukemia, due to receive a stem cell transplant. Specimen: PBMCs, collected before TCRalphabeta/CD19-depleted stem cell transplant. This chain links TRBV7-2 with TRBJ2-3; D remains ambiguous. CDR3 in amino acids: CASRPDTDTQYF. Written as DNA, the CDR3 is TGTGCCAGCAGGCCGGACACAGATACGCAGTATTTT.